Below, one T cell receptor (beta chain) is given with its context. Its antigen is currently unknown. Unmatched junction bases numbered 15, after V lost 2 bases and J lost 4 bases. The CDR3 runs to 17 residues. Germline CDR1 and CDR2: SQVTM and ANQGSEA. The sample comes from a study of beta chain features in type 1 diabetes. General study points: Among all four CD4+ subsets, Type 1 diabetes patients had TCRB CDR3s that were moderately but significantly shorter. VDJ junctions from type 1 diabetes patients carried fewer insertions and larger deletions.

Cells sorted by CD45RO/CCR7/CD25/CD127/CD95/CD27 comprised CD4+ naive, central memory, regulatory and stem cell-like memory cells. Expressed TCRB transcripts got sequenced, as all isolated RNA was reverse transcribed. Naive, central memory and regulatory T cell samples averaged around 4 million immunoSEQ reads each. The data were produced by immunoSEQ multiplex PCR, yet TCRdb's version contains in-frame clones alone and is incomplete. In the table there are 150,000 to 200,000 clones, 50% to 70% of which are singletons. The specimen was naive CD4+ T cells from blood. The source of this sequence is a man younger than 45 with type 1 diabetes. The gene calls are TRBV29-1 and TRBJ1-2; 8 bases align to TRBD1. CDR3 region: CSVEPPAGGNQPYGYTF. CDR3 nucleotide sequence: TGCAGCGTTGAACCGCCGGCAGGGGGCAATCAGCCCTATGGCTACACCTTC. The full variable domain, completed using reference TRBV29-1 and TRBJ1-2, is SAVISQKPSRDICQRGTSLTIQCQVDSQVTMMFWYRQQPGQSLTLIATANQGSEATYESGFVIDKFPISRPNLTFSTLTVSNMSPEDSSIYLCSVEPPAGGNQPYGYTFGSGTRLTVV.